This T cell receptor beta chain originates from a study of TIL therapy for anti-PD-1-resistant metastatic lung cancer. Study overall: Progressing patients received lymphodepletion, expanded TIL infusion and IL-2. Tumors had a median PD-L1 proportion score of around 6%. Tumors carried a median 1.5 non-synonymous mutations per megabase. Study-level points and caveats: Infused TIL clonotypes partially replaced the baseline blood repertoire, then decayed over months.

For this clone: Its antigen is currently unknown.

Specified time point: pre-treatment sample, taken before nivolumab and TIL therapy. The libraries were made with immunoSEQ v3. Libraries were prepared by immunoSEQ multiplex PCR; TCRdb keeps only in-frame clonotypes and omits some of them. Among tens of thousands of clones, less than 85% were seen once, and the ten largest hold under 7%. The TCR sequence derives from a person aged 25 to 85 with non-small cell lung cancer. The sequencing here drew on blood, taken at baseline.

The CDR3 nucleotides read TGTGCCAGCAGCTTTGGGGGTAAAGGCGGGGAGCTGTTTTTT. Translation gives CASSFGGKGGELFF. The chain carries TRBV13 and TRBJ2-2; either TRBD1 or TRBD2 may fit D (5 bases each). The germline V gene encodes CDR1 PRHDT and CDR2 FYEKMQ (reference sequence). The CDR3 spans 14 residues. Trimming stripped 3 bases from V and 7 bases from J, with 12 bases between.